The clone carrying this TCR beta chain was seen a handful of times. TCRdb ran MiXCR on the RT-PCR reads and lists one entry per CDR3 protein. The sample yields 650,000 to 800,000 distinct CDR3 sequences, approximately 15% seen once. Deletions cut 3 bases from V and 9 bases from J, with 11 bases between. Germline V gives CDR1 SGHTA, CDR2 FQGNSA. The length of the CDR3 is 13 residues. The sample taken for sequencing was memory CD4+ T cells from blood. The origin of this receptor is a female donor in good health, serving as a healthy control. The V gene is TRBV7-2, the J gene TRBJ2-2, with D uncertain. The CDR3 DNA is TGTGCCAGCAGCTTGGGCGCGGACCGGGAGCTGTTTTTT. Protein: CASSLGADRELFF. Filled out from reference TRBV7-2 and TRBJ2-2, the complete variable domain reads GAGVSQSPSNKVTEKGKDVELRCDPISGHTALYWYRQSLGQGLEFLIYFQGNSAPDKSGLPSDRFSAERTGGSVSTLTIQRTQQEDSAVYLCASSLGADRELFFGEGSRLTVL.